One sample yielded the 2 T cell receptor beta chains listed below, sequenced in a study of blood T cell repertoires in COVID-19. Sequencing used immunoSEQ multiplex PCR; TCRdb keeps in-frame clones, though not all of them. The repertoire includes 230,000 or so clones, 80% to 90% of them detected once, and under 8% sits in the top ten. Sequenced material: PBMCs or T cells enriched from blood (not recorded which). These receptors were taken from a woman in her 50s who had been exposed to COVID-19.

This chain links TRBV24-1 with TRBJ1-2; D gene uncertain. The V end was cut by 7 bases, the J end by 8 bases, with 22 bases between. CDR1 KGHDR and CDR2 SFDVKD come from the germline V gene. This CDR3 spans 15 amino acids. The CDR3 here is CATSADLDYGEGYTF. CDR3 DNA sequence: TGTGCCACCAGCGCTGATTTAGACTACGGGGAAGGCTACACCTTC.

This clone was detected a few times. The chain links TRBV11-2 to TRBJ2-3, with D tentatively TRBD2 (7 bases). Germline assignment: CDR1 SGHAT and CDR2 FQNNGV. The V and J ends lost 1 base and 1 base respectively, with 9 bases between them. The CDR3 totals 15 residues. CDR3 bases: TGTGCCAGCAGCTTAGTGCGGGGGCGCACAGATACGCAGTATTTT. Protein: CASSLVRGRTDTQYF.